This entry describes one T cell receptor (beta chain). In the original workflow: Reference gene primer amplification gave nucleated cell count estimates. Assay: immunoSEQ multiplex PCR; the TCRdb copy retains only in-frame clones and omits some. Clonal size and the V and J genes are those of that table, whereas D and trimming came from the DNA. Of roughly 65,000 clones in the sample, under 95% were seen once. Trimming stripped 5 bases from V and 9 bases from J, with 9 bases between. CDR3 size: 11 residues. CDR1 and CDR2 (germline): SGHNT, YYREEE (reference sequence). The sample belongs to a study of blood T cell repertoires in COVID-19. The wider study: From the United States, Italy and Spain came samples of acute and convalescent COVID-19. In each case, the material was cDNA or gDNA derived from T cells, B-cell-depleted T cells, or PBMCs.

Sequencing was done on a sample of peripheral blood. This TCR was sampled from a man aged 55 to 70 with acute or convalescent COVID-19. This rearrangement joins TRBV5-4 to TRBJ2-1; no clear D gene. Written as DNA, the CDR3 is TGTGCCAGCAGTCTAAGTGGTGAGCAGTTCTTC. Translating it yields CASSLSGEQFF.